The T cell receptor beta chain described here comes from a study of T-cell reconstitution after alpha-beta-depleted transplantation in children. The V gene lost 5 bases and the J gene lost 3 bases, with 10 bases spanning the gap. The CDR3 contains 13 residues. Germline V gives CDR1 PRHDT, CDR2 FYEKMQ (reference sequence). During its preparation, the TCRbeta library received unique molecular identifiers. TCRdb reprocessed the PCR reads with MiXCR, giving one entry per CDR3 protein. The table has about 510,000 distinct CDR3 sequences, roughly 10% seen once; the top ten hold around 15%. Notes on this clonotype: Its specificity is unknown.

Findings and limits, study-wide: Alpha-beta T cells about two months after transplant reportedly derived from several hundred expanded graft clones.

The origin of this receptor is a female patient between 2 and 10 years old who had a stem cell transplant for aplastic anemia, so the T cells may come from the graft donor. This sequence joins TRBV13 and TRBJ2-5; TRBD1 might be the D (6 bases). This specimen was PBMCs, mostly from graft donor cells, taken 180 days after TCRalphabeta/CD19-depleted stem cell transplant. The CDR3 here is CASSTRQEETQYF. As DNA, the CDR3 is TGTGCCAGCAGCACCCGACAGGAAGAGACCCAGTACTTC.